This TCR beta chain was documented in a study of Ad26.COV2.S vaccination and SARS-CoV-2 variants. The method was immunoSEQ multiplex PCR; TCRdb's version includes in-frame clones alone and lacks a portion of them. The sample contains some 450,000 clones, 80% to 95% of which appear only once. Treatment here: about 20 received Ad26.COV2.S at low or high dose, single or two shots; five or six received placebo; per-sample allocation not given. It was on day 63 after the first vaccine or placebo injection that samples were taken. This CDR3 contains 15 residues. Germline V gene sequence: CDR1 MNHEY, CDR2 SVGEGT. The V end lost 2 bases, the J end lost 7 bases, and 14 bases lay between the germline ends.

This chain uses TRBV6-2 or TRBV6-3 with TRBJ1-4; possible D gene TRBD1, 5 bases. Sample: peripheral blood, taken in a trial of Ad26.COV2.S vaccine versus placebo. The receptor's source is a person between 18 and 65 years old who received the Ad26.COV2.S COVID-19 vaccine or a placebo. The CDR3 reads CASSYPVRGVEKLFF. CDR3 in DNA: TGTGCCAGCAGTTACCCGGTCCGGGGGGTTGAAAAACTGTTTTTT.